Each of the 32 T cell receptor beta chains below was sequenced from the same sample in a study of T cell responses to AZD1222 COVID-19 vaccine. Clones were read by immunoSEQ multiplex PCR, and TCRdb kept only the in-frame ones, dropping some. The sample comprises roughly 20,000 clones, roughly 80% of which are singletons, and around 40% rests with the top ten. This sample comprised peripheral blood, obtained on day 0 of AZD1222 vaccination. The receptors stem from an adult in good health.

The CDR3 sequence: CASSQDTSGRDTQYF. The DNA for the CDR3 is TGCGCCAGCAGCCAAGATACTAGCGGTCGAGATACGCAGTATTTT. The chain uses TRBV4-3 and TRBJ2-3; 8 nucleotides match TRBD2. The CDR3 consists of 15 residues. V was pared by 0 bases and J by 5 bases, with 4 bases of the junction left unmatched. Germline V gives CDR1 LGHNA, CDR2 YSLEER.

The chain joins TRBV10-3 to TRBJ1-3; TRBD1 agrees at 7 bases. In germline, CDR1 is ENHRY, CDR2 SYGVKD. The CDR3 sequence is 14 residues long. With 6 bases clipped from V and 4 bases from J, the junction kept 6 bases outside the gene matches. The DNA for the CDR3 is TGTGCCATCAGCGAGGGAGGGGGCGGAAACACCATATATTTT. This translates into CAISEGGGGNTIYF.

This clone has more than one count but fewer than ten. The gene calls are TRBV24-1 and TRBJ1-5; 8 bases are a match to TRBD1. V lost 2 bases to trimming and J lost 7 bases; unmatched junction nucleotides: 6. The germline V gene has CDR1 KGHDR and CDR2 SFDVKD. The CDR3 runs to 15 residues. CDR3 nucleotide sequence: TGTGCCACCAGTGATTCCCAGGGGGCACGGCAGCCCCAGCATTTT. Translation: CATSDSQGARQPQHF.

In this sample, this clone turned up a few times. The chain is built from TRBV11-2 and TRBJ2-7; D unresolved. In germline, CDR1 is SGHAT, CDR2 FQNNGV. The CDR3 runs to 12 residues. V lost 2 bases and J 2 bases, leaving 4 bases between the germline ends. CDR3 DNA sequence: TGTGCCAGCAGCTTAAGCACCTACGAGCAGTACTTC. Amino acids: CASSLSTYEQYF.

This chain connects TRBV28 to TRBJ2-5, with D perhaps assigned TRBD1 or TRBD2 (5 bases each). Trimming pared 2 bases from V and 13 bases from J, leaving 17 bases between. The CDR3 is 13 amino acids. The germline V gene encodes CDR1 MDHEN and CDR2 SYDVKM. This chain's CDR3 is CASSLGSRGGLYF. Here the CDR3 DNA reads TGTGCCAGCAGTTTAGGGTCCCGGGGCGGGTTGTACTTC.

Written as DNA, the CDR3 is TGTGCCTGGAGTGTCCGAGGGGGGGCTAACAATGAGCAGTTCTTC. Translated, it gives CAWSVRGGANNEQFF. The chain links TRBV30 to TRBJ2-1, with a possible D match to TRBD2 (7 bases). Germline V gene data show CDR1 as GTSNPN and CDR2 as SVGIG (reference sequence). V was pared by 0 bases and J by 5 bases, with 14 bases between. The CDR3 covers 15 residues.

The DNA for the CDR3 is TGTGCCAGCAGTTTATTAGCGGAGAACACTGAAGCTTTCTTT. Translation: CASSLLAENTEAFF. This chain uses TRBV28 with TRBJ1-1, with D unclear. V was pared by 1 base and J by 1 base, with 7 bases between. CDR1 is MDHEN and CDR2 is SYDVKM in the germline V gene. This CDR3 region has 14 residues.

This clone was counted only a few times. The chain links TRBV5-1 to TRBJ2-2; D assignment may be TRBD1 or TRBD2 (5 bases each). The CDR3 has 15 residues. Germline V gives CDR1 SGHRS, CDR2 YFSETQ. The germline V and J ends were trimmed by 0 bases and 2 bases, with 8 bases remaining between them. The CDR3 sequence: CASSLAGQNTGELFF. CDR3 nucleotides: TGCGCCAGCAGCTTGGCGGGGCAAAACACCGGGGAGCTGTTTTTT.

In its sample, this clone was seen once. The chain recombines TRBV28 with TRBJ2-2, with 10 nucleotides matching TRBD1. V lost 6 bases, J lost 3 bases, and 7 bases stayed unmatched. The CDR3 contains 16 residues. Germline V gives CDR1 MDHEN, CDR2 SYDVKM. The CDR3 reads CASSPPTGGDTGELFF. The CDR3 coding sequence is TGTGCCAGCAGCCCTCCGACAGGGGGCGACACCGGGGAGCTGTTTTTT.

The CDR3 bases are TGTGCCAGCAGTTTTATGGTAGGGAATCAGCCCCAGCATTTT. It translates to CASSFMVGNQPQHF. This chain joins TRBV27 and TRBJ1-5; D is ambiguous. V gave up 3 bases and J gave up 4 bases, with 10 bases separating them. The length of the CDR3 is 14 residues. CDR1 and CDR2 from the germline V gene are MNHEY and SMNVEV (reference sequence).

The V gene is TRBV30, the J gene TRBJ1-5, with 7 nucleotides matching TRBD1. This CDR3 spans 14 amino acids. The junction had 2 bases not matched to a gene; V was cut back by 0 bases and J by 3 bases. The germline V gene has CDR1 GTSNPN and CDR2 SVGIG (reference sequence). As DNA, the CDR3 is TGTGCCTGGAGTGTAAGGGGGCTCAATCAGCCCCAGCATTTT. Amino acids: CAWSVRGLNQPQHF.

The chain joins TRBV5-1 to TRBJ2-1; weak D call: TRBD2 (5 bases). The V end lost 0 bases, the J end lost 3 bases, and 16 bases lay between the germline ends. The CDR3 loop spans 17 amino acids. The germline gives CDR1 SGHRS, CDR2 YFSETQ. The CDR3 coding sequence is TGCGCCAGCAGCTTGGGAACGAGCTCCGGACTCTACAATGAGCAGTTCTTC. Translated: CASSLGTSSGLYNEQFF.

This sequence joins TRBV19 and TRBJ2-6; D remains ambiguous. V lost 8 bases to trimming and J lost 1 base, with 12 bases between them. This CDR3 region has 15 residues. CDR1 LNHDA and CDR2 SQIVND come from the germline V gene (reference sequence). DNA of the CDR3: TGTGCCAGTGGGCTAGATGATTCTGGGGCCAACGTCCTGACTTTC. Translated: CASGLDDSGANVLTF. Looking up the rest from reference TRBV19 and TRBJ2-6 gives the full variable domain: DGGITQSPKYLFRKEGQNVTLSCEQNLNHDAMYWYRQDPGQGLRLIYYSQIVNDFQKGDIAEGYSVSREKKESFPLTVTSAQKNPTAFYLCASGLDDSGANVLTFGAGSRLTVL.

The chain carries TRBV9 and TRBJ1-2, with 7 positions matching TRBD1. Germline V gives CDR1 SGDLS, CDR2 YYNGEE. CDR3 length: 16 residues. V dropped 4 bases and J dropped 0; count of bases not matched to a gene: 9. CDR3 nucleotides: TGTGCCAGCAGCCTCGGACAGGCCACAGCTAACTATGGCTACACCTTC. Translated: CASSLGQATANYGYTF.

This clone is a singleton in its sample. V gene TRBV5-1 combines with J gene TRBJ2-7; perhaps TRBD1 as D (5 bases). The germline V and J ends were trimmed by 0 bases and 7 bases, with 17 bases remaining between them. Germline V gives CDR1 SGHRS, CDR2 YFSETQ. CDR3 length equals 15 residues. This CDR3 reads CASSLVRAGLREQYF. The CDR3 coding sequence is TGCGCCAGCAGCTTGGTAAGGGCAGGGTTAAGGGAGCAGTACTTC. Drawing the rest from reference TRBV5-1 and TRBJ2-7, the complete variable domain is KAGVTQTPRYLIKTRGQQVTLSCSPISGHRSVSWYQQTPGQGLQFLFEYFSETQRNKGNFPGRFSGRQFSNSRSEMNVSTLELGDSALYLCASSLVRAGLREQYFGPGTRLTVT.

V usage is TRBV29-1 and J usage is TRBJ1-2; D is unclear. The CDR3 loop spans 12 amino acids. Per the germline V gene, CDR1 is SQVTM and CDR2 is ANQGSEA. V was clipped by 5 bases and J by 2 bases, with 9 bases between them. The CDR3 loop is CSVSEGNYGYTF. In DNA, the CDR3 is TGCAGCGTTTCTGAAGGGAACTATGGCTACACCTTC.

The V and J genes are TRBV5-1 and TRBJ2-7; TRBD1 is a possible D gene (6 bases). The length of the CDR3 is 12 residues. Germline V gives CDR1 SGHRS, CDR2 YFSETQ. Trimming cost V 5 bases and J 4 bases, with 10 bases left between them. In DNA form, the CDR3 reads TGCGCCAGCAGAGGGCAGGGGTACGAGCAGTACTTC. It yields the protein CASRGQGYEQYF.

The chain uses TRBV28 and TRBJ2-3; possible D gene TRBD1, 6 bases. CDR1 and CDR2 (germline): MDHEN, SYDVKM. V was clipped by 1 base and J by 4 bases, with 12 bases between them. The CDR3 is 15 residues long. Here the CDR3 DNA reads TGTGCCAGCAGTTTATTACAGGGACCGGCAGATACGCAGTATTTT. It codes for CASSLLQGPADTQYF.

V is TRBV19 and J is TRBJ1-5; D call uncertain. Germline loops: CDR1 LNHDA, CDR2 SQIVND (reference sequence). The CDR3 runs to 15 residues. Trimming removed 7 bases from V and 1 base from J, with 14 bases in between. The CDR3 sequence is CASTPPGYSNQPQHF. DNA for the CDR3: TGTGCCAGTACCCCCCCGGGTTACAGCAATCAGCCCCAGCATTTT. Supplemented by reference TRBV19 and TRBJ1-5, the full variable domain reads DGGITQSPKYLFRKEGQNVTLSCEQNLNHDAMYWYRQDPGQGLRLIYYSQIVNDFQKGDIAEGYSVSREKKESFPLTVTSAQKNPTAFYLCASTPPGYSNQPQHFGDGTRLSIL.

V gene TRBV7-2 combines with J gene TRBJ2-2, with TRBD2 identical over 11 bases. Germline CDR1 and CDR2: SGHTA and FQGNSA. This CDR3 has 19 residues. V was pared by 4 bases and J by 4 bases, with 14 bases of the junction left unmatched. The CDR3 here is CASSYTPITSGSRTGELFF. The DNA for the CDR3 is TGTGCCAGCAGCTACACACCTATTACTAGCGGGAGTCGCACCGGGGAGCTGTTTTTT.

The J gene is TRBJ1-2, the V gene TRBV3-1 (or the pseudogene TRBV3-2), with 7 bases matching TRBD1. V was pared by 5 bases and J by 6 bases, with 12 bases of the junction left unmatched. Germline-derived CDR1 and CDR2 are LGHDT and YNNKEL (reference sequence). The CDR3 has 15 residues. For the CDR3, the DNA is TGTGCCAGCAGCTCCCCCCCCGGGACAGAAAATGGCTACACCTTC. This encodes CASSSPPGTENGYTF.

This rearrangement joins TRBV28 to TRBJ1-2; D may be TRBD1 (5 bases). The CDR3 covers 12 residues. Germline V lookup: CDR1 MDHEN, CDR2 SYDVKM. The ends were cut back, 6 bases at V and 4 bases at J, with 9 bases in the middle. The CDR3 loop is CASSDSFYGYTF. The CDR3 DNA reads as TGTGCCAGCAGCGACAGTTTCTATGGCTACACCTTC.

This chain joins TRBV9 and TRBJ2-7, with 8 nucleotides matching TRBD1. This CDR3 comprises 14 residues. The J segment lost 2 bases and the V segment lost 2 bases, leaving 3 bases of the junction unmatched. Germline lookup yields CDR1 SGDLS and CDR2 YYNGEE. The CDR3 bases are TGTGCCAGCAGCGTGGGGACAGGTGCCTACGAGCAGTACTTC. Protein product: CASSVGTGAYEQYF. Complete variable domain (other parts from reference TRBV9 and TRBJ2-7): DSGVTQTPKHLITATGQRVTLRCSPRSGDLSVYWYQQSLDQGLQFLIQYYNGEERAKGNILERFSAQQFPDLHSELNLSSLELGDSALYFCASSVGTGAYEQYFGPGTRLTVT.

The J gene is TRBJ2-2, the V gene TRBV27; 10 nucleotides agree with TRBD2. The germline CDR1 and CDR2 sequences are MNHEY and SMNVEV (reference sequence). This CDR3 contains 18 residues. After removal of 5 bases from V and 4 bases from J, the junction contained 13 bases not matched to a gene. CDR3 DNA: TGTGCCAGCAGTCGGGATGTGTCTAGCGGGAGTGGCACCGGGGAGCTGTTTTTT. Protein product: CASSRDVSSGSGTGELFF.

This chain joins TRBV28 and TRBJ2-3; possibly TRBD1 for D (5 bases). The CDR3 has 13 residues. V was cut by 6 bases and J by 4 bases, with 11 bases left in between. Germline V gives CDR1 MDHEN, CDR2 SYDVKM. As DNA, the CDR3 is TGTGCCAGCAGGATAGACAGCTCAGATACGCAGTATTTT. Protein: CASRIDSSDTQYF. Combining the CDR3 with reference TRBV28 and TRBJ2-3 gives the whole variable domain DVKVTQSSRYLVKRTGEKVFLECVQDMDHENMFWYRQDPGLGLRLIYFSYDVKMKEKGDIPEGYSVSREKKERFSLILESASTNQTSMYLCASRIDSSDTQYFGPGTRLTVL.

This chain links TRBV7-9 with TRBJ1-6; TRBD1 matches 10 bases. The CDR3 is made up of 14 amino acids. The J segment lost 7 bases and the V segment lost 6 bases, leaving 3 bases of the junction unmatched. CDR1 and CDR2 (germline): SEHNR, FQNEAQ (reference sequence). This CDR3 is CASRGTGENSPLHF. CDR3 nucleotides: TGTGCCAGCAGGGGGACAGGGGAAAATTCACCCCTCCACTTT.

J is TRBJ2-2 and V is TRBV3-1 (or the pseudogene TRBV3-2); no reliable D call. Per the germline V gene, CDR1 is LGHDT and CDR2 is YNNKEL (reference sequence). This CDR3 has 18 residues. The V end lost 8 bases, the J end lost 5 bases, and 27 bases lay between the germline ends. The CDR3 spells CASPRRFWGVLSTGELFF. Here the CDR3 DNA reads TGTGCCAGCCCCAGACGTTTTTGGGGTGTCCTATCTACCGGGGAGCTGTTTTTT.

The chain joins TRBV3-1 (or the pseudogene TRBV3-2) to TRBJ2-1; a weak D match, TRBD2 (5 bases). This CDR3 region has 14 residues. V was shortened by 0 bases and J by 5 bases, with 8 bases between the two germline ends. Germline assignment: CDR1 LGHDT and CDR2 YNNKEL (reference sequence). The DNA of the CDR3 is TGTGCCAGCAGCCAAGATTTAGCGAACAATGAGCAGTTCTTC. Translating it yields CASSQDLANNEQFF.

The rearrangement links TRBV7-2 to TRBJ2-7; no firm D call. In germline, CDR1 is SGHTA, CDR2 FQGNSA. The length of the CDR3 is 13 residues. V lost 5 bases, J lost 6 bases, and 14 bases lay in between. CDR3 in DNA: TGTGCCAGCAGCCATGATGTTATAGCCGAGCAGTACTTC. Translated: CASSHDVIAEQYF. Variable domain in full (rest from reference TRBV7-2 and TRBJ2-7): GAGVSQSPSNKVTEKGKDVELRCDPISGHTALYWYRQSLGQGLEFLIYFQGNSAPDKSGLPSDRFSAERTGGSVSTLTIQRTQQEDSAVYLCASSHDVIAEQYFGPGTRLTVT.

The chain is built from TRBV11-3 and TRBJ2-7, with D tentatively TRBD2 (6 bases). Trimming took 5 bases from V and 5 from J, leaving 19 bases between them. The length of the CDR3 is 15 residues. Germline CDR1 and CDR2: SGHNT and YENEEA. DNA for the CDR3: TGTGCCAGCAGCGCTGGTAGCGGCCAGTCCCACGAGCAGTACTTC. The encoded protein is CASSAGSGQSHEQYF.

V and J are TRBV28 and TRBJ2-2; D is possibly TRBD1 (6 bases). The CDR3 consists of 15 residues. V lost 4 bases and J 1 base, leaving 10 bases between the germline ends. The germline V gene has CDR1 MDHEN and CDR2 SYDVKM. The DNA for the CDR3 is TGTGCCAGCAGTTCACGGGGACAGAACACCGGGGAGCTGTTTTTT. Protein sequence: CASSSRGQNTGELFF.

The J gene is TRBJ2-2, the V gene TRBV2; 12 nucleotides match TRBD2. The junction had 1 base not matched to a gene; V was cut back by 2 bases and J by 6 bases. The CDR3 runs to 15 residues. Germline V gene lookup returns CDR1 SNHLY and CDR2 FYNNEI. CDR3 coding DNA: TGTGCCAGCAGTGAACTAGCGGGGGGGTCCGGGGAGCTGTTTTTT. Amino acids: CASSELAGGSGELFF.